This entry concerns a single T cell receptor (beta chain). No antigen is known for it. This entry belongs to a study of T-cell memory formation after mild COVID-19. Study conclusions and caveats: In pre-infection memory, a portion of responding clones appeared, which suggested that cross-reactive memory joined.

Using its own MiXCR run on the 5' RACE reads, TCRdb lists one record per CDR3 protein. Here the sample spans roughly 450,000 distinct CDR3 sequences, about a sixth being singletons. Germline loops: CDR1 MNHEY, CDR2 SMNVEV (reference sequence). The CDR3 totals 15 residues. With 2 bases clipped from V and 5 bases from J, the junction kept 6 bases outside the gene matches. V gene TRBV27 combines with J gene TRBJ1-5, with TRBD1 matching 7 bases. The source material was PBMCs or a T cell subset sorted from them (not recorded which). The receptor's source is a young man who had mild COVID-19 (a few samples of this study predate the infection). Cell type and time point are not known. CDR3 DNA: TGTGCCAGCAGTTTAGAGACAGGGAAAGATCAGCCCCAGCATTTT. Translated: CASSLETGKDQPQHF.